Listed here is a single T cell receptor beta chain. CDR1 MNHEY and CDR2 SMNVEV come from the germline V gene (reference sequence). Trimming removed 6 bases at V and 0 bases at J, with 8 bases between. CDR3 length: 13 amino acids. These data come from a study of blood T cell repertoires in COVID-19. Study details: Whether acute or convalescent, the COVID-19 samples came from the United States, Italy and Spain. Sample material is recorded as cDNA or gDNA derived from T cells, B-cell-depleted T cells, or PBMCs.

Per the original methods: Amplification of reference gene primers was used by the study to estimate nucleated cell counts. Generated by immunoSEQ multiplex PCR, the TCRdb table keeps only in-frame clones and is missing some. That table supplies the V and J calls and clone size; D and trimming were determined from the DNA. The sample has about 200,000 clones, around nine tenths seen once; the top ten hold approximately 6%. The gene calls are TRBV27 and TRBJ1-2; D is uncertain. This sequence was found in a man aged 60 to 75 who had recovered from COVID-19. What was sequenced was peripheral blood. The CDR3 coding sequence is TGTGCCAGCAGATCTACAGCTAACTATGGCTACACCTTC. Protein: CASRSTANYGYTF.